The present T cell receptor (beta chain) was sequenced within a study of blood T cell repertoires in COVID-19. As for the study in general: PBMCs, B-cell-depleted T cells, or T cells were the source of the cDNA or gDNA that made up the material.

Only in-frame clones appear in the TCRdb table, and some are missing; sequencing was by immunoSEQ multiplex PCR. The repertoire has 150,000 or so clones, around 82% of them found once; the top ten carry 0.63%. Worth noting for this clone: At one end, the junction sequence differs from germline, possibly due to a read error.

In germline, CDR1 is MNHNS, CDR2 SASEGT. This CDR3 spans 11 amino acids. The chain couples TRBV6-1 to TRBJ1-5; 7 positions agree with TRBD1. This TCR came from a man aged 55 to 70 with COVID-19, enrolled during active disease. The sample taken for sequencing was peripheral blood. The CDR3 nucleotides are TGTGCCAGCAGTGAGGGGGCCAGGGGGTATTTT. It codes for CASSEGARGYF.